This TCR beta chain stems from a study of blood T cell repertoires in COVID-19. Study in general: In each case, the material was cDNA or gDNA derived from T cells, B-cell-depleted T cells, or PBMCs.

Libraries were prepared by immunoSEQ multiplex PCR; TCRdb keeps only in-frame clonotypes and omits some of them. Of some 430,000 clones in the sample, roughly 88% were seen once. Residents of approximately 25 US areas, aged roughly 18 to 95 years, made up the participants. Clinical histories supplied by participants themselves formed the basis of cohort assignment. Donors of Cohort 3 who recovered were those that had two negative PCRs, clearance, or symptom resolution. The clonotype was recovered from a young man who had recovered from COVID-19. The sequencing sample was made of PBMCs or T cells enriched from blood (not recorded which).

Here the CDR3 DNA reads TGTGCCAGCAGCCGAGGGGGATCGTCCCTCCACTTT. Translating gives CASSRGGSSLHF. The V gene is TRBV3-1 (or the pseudogene TRBV3-2), the J gene TRBJ1-6, with TRBD1 as a possible D gene (6 bases). The germline V gene encodes CDR1 LGHDT and CDR2 YNNKEL (reference sequence). V lost 4 bases and J lost 14, with 12 bases in between. The CDR3 consists of 12 residues.